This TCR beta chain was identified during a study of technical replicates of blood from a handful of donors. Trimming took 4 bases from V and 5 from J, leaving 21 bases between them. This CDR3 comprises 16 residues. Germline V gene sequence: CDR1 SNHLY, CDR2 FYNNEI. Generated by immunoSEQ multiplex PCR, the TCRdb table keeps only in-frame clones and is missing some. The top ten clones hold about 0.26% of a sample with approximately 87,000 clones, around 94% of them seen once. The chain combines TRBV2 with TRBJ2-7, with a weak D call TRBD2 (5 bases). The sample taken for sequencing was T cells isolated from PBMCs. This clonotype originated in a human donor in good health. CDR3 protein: CASSVRARPEGDEQYF. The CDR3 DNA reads TGTGCCAGCAGTGTGAGGGCCCGACCGGAAGGTGACGAGCAGTACTTC.